These 7 T cell receptor beta chains were all obtained from the same sample, sequenced in a study of human T cells and chemical hapten exposure. Time point described: patch test 2, 6 weeks after DPC sensitization. Treatment reported: therapeutic diphenylcyclopropenone sensitization with weekly scalp DPC. TCRdb independently ran MiXCR on the RACE reads; one entry per CDR3 protein. The sample lists fewer than 150,000 distinct CDR3 sequences, roughly 10% occurring once. The starting material was whole blood, obtained in connection with sensitization to the hapten diphenylcyclopropenone (DPC). These receptors were collected from a woman aged 50 to 60 with alopecia areata. Some clones in this sample may be carry-over from other donors' samples.

CDR3 DNA: TGTGCCAGCAGCCGTCAAGTCCGGACTAGCGGGACCTACGAGCAGTACTTC. Protein: CASSRQVRTSGTYEQYF. The chain has TRBV4-2 and TRBJ2-7; TRBD2 aligns across 12 bases. V lost 4 bases, J lost 2 bases, and 9 bases stayed unmatched. Germline assignment: CDR1 LGHNA and CDR2 YNFKEQ. The CDR3 is 17 residues long.

This chain links TRBV3-1 with TRBJ2-1; 16 nucleotides line up with TRBD2. The CDR3 has 18 residues. CDR1 LGHDT and CDR2 YNNKEL come from the germline V gene (reference sequence). V trimming: 7 bases; J trimming: 7 bases; junction bases outside the gene matches: 13. CDR3 protein: CASTMNTGLAGGWNEQFF. In DNA, the CDR3 is TGTGCCAGCACCATGAATACGGGACTAGCGGGAGGGTGGAATGAGCAGTTCTTC.

The sample holds a few counts of this clonotype. The genes are TRBV29-1 and TRBJ2-7, with unresolved D. Germline assignment: CDR1 SQVTM and CDR2 ANQGSEA. The CDR3 spans 12 residues. V was shortened by 5 bases and J by 6 bases, with 14 bases between the two germline ends. As DNA, the CDR3 is TGCAGCGTTCCGACTGGCGCCGCCGAGCAGTACTTC. As protein: CSVPTGAAEQYF.

This chain connects TRBV18 to TRBJ1-2; weak D call: TRBD1 (6 bases). Germline assignment: CDR1 KGHSH and CDR2 LQKENI. The ends were cut back, 1 base at V and 7 bases at J, with 13 bases in the middle. The CDR3 contains 14 residues. Written as DNA, the CDR3 is TGTGCCAGCTCACCACAGAAGGGGGATTTTGGCTACACCTTC. Its translation: CASSPQKGDFGYTF.

This clonotype appeared many times. The chain has TRBV5-5 and TRBJ2-2; D possibly matches TRBD1 or TRBD2 (5 bases each). CDR3 length: 17 amino acids. Germline-derived CDR1 and CDR2 are SGHKS and YYEKEE (reference sequence). Trimming removed 4 bases from V and 4 bases from J, with 20 bases in between. The CDR3 region is CASSGMLRRAGTGELFF. The CDR3 coding sequence is TGTGCCAGCAGCGGGATGTTACGCAGGGCGGGCACCGGGGAGCTGTTTTTT.

This clonotype has only a few counts. The chain has TRBV9 and TRBJ1-4; no clear D gene. Trimming shortened V by 0 bases and J by 7 bases, and 13 bases separated the two germline ends. CDR3 length equals 15 residues. The germline V gene encodes CDR1 SGDLS and CDR2 YYNGEE. This chain's CDR3 is CASSVAFSGREKLFF. The CDR3 nucleotides are TGTGCCAGCAGCGTAGCTTTCTCGGGCCGTGAAAAACTGTTTTTT.

This clonotype was counted ten times or more. The chain recombines TRBV7-9 with TRBJ1-1; 9 positions agree with TRBD1. V lost 7 bases, J lost 3 bases, and 3 bases stayed unmatched. CDR3 length: 13 amino acids. CDR1 and CDR2 (germline): SEHNR, FQNEAQ (reference sequence). The CDR3 here is CASIGQGYTEAFF. The DNA of the CDR3 is TGTGCCAGCATCGGACAGGGGTACACTGAAGCTTTCTTT. Full variable domain (remainder filled in from reference TRBV7-9 and TRBJ1-1): DTGVSQNPRHKITKRGQNVTFRCDPISEHNRLYWYRQTLGQGPEFLTYFQNEAQLEKSRLLSDRFSAERPKGSFSTLEIQRTEQGDSAMYLCASIGQGYTEAFFGQGTRLTVV.